Below, one T cell receptor (beta chain) is given with its context. Looked up from germline, CDR1 is MNHEY and CDR2 is SVGAGI. This CDR3 region has 12 residues. Trimming took off 8 bases at V and 9 bases at J, with 14 bases between the two ends. The method was immunoSEQ multiplex PCR; TCRdb's version includes in-frame clones alone and lacks a portion of them. This sample has 80,000 to 100,000 clones, with roughly 94% found just once. These data are taken from a study of OX40 agonist ivuxolimab in advanced cancers. The sequencing used CD4+ or CD8+ T cells sorted from blood, collected in a trial of the OX40 agonist ivuxolimab. The receptor's source is an adult with an advanced solid tumor such as melanoma, head and neck, liver or kidney cancer. The chain employs TRBV6-5 and TRBJ1-5; D gene ambiguous. In DNA form, the CDR3 reads TGTGCCAGCCGAGACGCCGCCGGGCCCCAGCATTTT. This translates into CASRDAAGPQHF.